This T cell receptor beta chain was recorded in a study of OX40 agonist ivuxolimab in advanced cancers. Overall study: Participants, approximately 83% male, averaged about 56 years of age, ranging from about 23 to 79. Of the patients, three showed partial responses, one with hepatocellular carcinoma and two with cutaneous melanoma.

The data were produced by immunoSEQ multiplex PCR, yet TCRdb's version contains in-frame clones alone and is incomplete. The top ten clones hold around 6% of a sample with 70,000 or so clones, 80% to 90% of them seen once. Study-wide results and caveats: A proportion of nonresponders additionally exhibited low normalized T-cell clonal expansion.

As concerns this clone: Its specificity is unknown.

The input for sequencing was CD4+ or CD8+ T cells sorted from blood, taken in a trial of the OX40 agonist ivuxolimab. This clonotype was sampled from an adult with an advanced solid tumor such as melanoma, head and neck, liver or kidney cancer.

In DNA, the CDR3 is TGTGCCACCAGCACCCTTCACGGACAGGACAGAAGGGGCTACACCTTC. This encodes CATSTLHGQDRRGYTF. The chain combines TRBV15 with TRBJ1-2; 7 positions agree with TRBD1. The CDR3 length is 16 residues. V shed 4 bases and J 8 bases; nucleotides not matched to a gene: 16. Germline CDR1 is LNHNV and CDR2 is YYDKDF (reference sequence).